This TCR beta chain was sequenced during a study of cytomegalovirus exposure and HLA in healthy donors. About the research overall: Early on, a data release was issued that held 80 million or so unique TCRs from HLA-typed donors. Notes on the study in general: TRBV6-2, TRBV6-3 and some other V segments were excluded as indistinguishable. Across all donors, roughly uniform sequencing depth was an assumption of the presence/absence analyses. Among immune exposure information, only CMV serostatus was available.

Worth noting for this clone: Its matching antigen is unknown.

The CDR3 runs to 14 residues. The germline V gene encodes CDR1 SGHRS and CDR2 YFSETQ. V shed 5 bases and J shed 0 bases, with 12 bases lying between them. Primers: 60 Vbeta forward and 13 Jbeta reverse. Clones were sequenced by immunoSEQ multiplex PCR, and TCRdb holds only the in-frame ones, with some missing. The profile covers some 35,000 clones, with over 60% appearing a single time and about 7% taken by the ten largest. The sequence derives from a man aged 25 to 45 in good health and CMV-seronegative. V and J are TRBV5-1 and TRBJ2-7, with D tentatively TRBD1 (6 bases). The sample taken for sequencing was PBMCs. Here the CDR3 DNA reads TGCGCCAGCAGTCAGGACAGAATCTCCTACGAGCAGTACTTC. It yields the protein CASSQDRISYEQYF.